These 3 T cell receptor beta chains were all obtained from the same sample, sequenced in a study of blood T cell repertoires in COVID-19. TCRdb's table, derived via immunoSEQ multiplex PCR, lists solely in-frame clones and lacks some. Among some 320,000 clones listed, approximately 85% were seen once. The specimen was peripheral blood. Receptors originate from a human donor in a cohort sampled during active COVID-19.

The chain is built from TRBV10-3 and TRBJ1-1; a possible D gene is TRBD1 (5 bases). CDR3 size: 13 residues. CDR1 and CDR2 (germline): ENHRY, SYGVKD. The germline V and J ends were trimmed by 10 bases and 1 base, with 13 bases remaining between them. CDR3 in DNA: TGTGCCAAGCGGAGGGACCCGAACACTGAAGCTTTCTTT. It specifies CAKRRDPNTEAFF.

J is TRBJ1-5 and V is TRBV6-5; no firm D call. CDR3 length: 14 residues. The ends were cut back, 5 bases at V and 4 bases at J, with 12 bases in the middle. CDR1 is MNHEY, CDR2 SVGAGI, per germline. In DNA, the CDR3 is TGTGCCAGCAGTCCTCCAGGCGGGAATCAGCCCCAGCATTTT. Protein: CASSPPGGNQPQHF.

The CDR3 DNA follows: TGTGCCTCCCACCGGACAGCCTCTGGAAACACCATATATTTT. Protein product: CASHRTASGNTIYF. The J gene is TRBJ1-3, the V gene TRBV30, with a tentative D call TRBD1 (6 bases). V was cut by 7 bases and J by 0 bases, with 13 bases left in between. The V gene's germline CDR1 is GTSNPN and CDR2 SVGIG (reference sequence). The CDR3 contains 14 residues.